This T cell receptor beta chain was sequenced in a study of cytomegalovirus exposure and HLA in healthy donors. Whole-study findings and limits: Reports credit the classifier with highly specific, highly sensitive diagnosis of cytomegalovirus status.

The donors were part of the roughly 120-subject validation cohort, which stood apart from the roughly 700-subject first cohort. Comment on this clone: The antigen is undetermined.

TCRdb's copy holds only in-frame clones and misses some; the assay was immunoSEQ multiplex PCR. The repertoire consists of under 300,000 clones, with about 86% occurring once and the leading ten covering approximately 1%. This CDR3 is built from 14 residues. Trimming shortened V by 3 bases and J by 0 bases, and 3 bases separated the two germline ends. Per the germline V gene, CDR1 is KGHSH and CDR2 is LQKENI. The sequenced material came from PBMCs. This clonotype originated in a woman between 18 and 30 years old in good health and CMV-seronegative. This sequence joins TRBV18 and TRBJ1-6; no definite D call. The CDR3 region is CASSPSSYNSPLHF. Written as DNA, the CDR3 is TGTGCCAGCTCACCGAGCTCCTATAATTCACCCCTCCACTTT.